This TCR beta chain stems from a study of regulatory T cells in long-lasting Graves disease. Assembly of TCR beta libraries relied on iRepertoire HTBI primers together with Arm-PCR of CDR3 regions. TCRdb ran MiXCR on the multiplex PCR reads and lists one entry per CDR3 protein. The table has fewer than 550,000 distinct CDR3 sequences, about 16% seen once; the top ten hold 20% to 25%. Trimming at V came to 5 bases and at J to 4 bases, leaving 7 bases not matched to a gene. The CDR3 covers 16 residues. Germline V lookup: CDR1 PRHDT, CDR2 FYEKMQ (reference sequence). Time point in this sample: newly diagnosed GD, antithyroid drugs for less than 3 months. Scientists built the TCR library using RNA that was extracted from PBMCs. With EDTA tubes as the receptacles, around 10 milliliters of peripheral blood were drawn. The data also belong to a second study, concerning T cells in Graves' hyperthyroidism and ophthalmopathy.

The chain is built from TRBV13 and TRBJ2-3; 12 nucleotides match TRBD2. The starting material was peripheral blood mononuclear cells (PBMCs), obtained at new diagnosis, from a patient treated with antithyroid drugs. The source is a middle-aged woman with Graves disease. CDR3 protein: CASSVSSGGASDTQYF. The CDR3 bases are TGTGCCAGCAGCGTGTCTAGCGGGGGGGCCTCAGATACGCAGTATTTT.